This TCR beta chain is drawn from a study of T cells in Graves' hyperthyroidism and ophthalmopathy. The CDR3 has 15 residues. Germline V gene sequence: CDR1 ENHRY, CDR2 SYGVKD. On this clonotype: A read error may account for a junction end that differs from germline.

RNA transcripts gave rise to amplified TCR beta CDR3 regions. A first-round RT-PCR of the TCR CDR3 used the HTBI primer set. MiXCR, applied by TCRdb to the multiplex PCR reads, yields one record per CDR3 protein. This sample has 400,000 to 500,000 distinct CDR3 sequences, with around 15% found just once. The hyperthyroidism patients had all been newly diagnosed, and their disease duration was under 2 months. Their ages ranged from 18 to 65 years. This sequence joins TRBV10-3 and TRBJ1-5, with D perhaps matching TRBD1 (6 bases). The TCR comes from a woman aged 18-29 years with Graves' hyperthyroidism. The sample consisted of blood. CDR3 bases: TGTGCCACCAGTGAGTCTGGGGTAGGGGGGCAGCCCCAGCATTTT. It yields the protein CATSESGVGGQPQHF.